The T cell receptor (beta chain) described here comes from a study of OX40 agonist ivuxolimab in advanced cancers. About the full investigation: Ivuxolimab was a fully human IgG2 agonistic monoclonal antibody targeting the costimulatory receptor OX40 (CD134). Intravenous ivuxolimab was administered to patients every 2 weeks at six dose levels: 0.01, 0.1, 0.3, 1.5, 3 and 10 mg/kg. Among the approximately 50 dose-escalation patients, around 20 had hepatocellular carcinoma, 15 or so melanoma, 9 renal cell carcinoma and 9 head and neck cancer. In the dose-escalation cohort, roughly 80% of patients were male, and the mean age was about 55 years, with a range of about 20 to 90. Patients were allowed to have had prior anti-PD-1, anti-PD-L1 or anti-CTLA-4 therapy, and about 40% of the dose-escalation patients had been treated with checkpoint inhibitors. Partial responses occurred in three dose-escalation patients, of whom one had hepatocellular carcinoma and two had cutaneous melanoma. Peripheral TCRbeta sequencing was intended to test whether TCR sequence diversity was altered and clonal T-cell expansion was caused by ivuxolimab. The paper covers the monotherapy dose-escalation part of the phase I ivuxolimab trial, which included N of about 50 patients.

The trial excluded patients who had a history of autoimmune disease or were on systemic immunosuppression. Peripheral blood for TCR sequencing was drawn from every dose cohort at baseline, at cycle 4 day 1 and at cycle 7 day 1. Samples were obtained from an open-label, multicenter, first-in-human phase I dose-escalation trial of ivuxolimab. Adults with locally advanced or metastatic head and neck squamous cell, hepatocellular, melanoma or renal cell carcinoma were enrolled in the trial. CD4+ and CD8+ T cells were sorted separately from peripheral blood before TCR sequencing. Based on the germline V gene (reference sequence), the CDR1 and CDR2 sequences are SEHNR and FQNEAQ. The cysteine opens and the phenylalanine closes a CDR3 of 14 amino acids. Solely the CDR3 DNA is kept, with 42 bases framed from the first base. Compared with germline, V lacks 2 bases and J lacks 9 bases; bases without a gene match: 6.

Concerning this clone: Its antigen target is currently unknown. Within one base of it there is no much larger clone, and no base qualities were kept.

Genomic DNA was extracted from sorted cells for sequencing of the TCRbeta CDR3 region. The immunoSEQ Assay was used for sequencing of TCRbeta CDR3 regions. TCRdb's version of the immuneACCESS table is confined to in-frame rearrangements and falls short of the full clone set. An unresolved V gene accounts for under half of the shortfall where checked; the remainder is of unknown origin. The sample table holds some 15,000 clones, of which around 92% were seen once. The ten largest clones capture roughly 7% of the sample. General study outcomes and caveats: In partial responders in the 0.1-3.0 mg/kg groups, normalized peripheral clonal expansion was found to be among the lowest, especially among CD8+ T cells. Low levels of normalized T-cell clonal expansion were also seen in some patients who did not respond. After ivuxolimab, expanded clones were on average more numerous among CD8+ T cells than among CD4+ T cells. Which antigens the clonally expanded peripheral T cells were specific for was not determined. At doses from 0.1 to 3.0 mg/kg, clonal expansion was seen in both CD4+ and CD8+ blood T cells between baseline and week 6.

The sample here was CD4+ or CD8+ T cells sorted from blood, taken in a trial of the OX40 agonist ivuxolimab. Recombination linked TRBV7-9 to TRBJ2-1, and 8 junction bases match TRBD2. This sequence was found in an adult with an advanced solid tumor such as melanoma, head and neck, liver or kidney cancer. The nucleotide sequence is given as TGTGCCAGCAGCTTACCCCGACTAGCGTCTGAGCAGTTCTTC. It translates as CASSLPRLASEQFF.